Listed below are T cell receptor beta chains from one sample, sequenced in a study of T-cell reconstitution after alpha-beta-depleted transplantation in children. A single record per CDR3 protein comes from TCRdb applying MiXCR to the PCR reads. The sample carries about 340,000 distinct CDR3 sequences, 13% recorded once. The sequencing used PBMCs, collected from the stem cell graft. These receptors originate from a human donor who donated a stem cell graft to a child with Fanconi anemia. CDR3s include the opening cysteine and the closing phenylalanine or tryptophan. The D gene is left open where the match is weak. Clone size is not always given. Where it is, it says once, few, many or a class for expanded clones.

j_call clone_size cdr3_length v_call d_call cdr3_nt cdr3_aa
TRBJ1-6 few 14 TRBV12-3/TRBV12-4 NA TGTGCCAGCAACCAGTGGGGTAGGGATTCACCCCTCCACTTT CASNQWGRDSPLHF
TRBJ2-7 many 13 TRBV20-1 TRBD1 TGCAGTGCTAGAGATCAGGGGGACTACGAGCAGTACTTC CSARDQGDYEQYF
TRBJ2-7 NA 14 TRBV7-2 NA TGTGCCAGCAGCTTTGCGGGCCTTGGATACGAGCAGTACTTC CASSFAGLGYEQYF
TRBJ2-5 NA 16 TRBV15 TRBD2 TGTGCCACCAGCAGTACTAGCGGGGGTTGGCAAGAGACCCAGTACTTC CATSSTSGGWQETQYF
TRBJ2-1 few 13 TRBV18 NA TGTGCCAGCTCACCGAACGATGGACATGAGCAGTTCTTC CASSPNDGHEQFF
TRBJ2-1 many 15 TRBV9 NA TGTGCCAGCAGCGTAGTTCCAGAGTCCTACAATGAGCAGTTCTTC CASSVVPESYNEQFF
TRBJ2-4 few 15 TRBV5-1 NA TGCGCCAGCAGCTCGGGACTCCTAGCCAAAAACATTCAGTACTTC CASSSGLLAKNIQYF
TRBJ1-5 few 15 TRBV4-3 TRBD1 TGCGCCAGCAGCCAAGACAGGGGGCTCAATCAGCCCCAGCATTTT CASSQDRGLNQPQHF
TRBJ1-2 NA 13 TRBV12-3/TRBV12-4 NA TGTGCCAGCAGTTTAACCCGAATCAATTGCTACACCTTC CASSLTRINCYTF
TRBJ2-7 NA 15 TRBV4-3 NA TGCGCCAGCAGCCCCCGGACGGGGGCCACCTACGAGCAGTACTTC CASSPRTGATYEQYF
TRBJ1-1 few 13 TRBV7-2 NA TGTGCCAGCAGCTTAGGAAGACAGTTTGAAGCTTTCTTT CASSLGRQFEAFF
TRBJ2-1 many 18 TRBV5-6 TRBD2 TGTGCCAGCAGCTTGACGCTAAAGTGGGGACTAGACTACAATGAGCAGTTCTTC CASSLTLKWGLDYNEQFF
TRBJ2-1 many 18 TRBV4-2 NA TGTGCCAGCAGCCAAGTAAAGGAAGGGGGAATCCCCTACAATGAGCAGTTCTTC CASSQVKEGGIPYNEQFF
TRBJ2-1 many 12 TRBV5-1 NA TGCGCCAGCAGTCAAATGGGGAATGAGCAGTTCTTC CASSQMGNEQFF
TRBJ2-3 NA 11 TRBV12-3/TRBV12-4 NA TGTGCCAGCAAAATAGGCGATACGCAGTATTTT CASKIGDTQYF
TRBJ1-1 few 15 TRBV5-1 NA TGCGCCAGCAGCCCGGGCCCGGGACAGAACACTGAAGCTTTCTTT CASSPGPGQNTEAFF
TRBJ2-3 NA 14 TRBV4-3 NA TGCGCCAGCAGCCAAGGGGGTAGGACAGATACGCAGTATTTT CASSQGGRTDTQYF
TRBJ1-1 NA 12 TRBV29-1 NA TGCAGCGTTGCAAGGGGTGGGTTTGAAGCTTTCTTT CSVARGGFEAFF
TRBJ2-5 few 16 TRBV5-1 TRBD2 TGCGCCAGCAGCTTGGAGGCTAGCGGGGGAGGAGAGACCCAGTACTTC CASSLEASGGGETQYF
TRBJ2-1 many 14 TRBV5-1 NA TGCGCCAGCAGCTCCGGGACTGAGTACAATGAGCAGTTCTTC CASSSGTEYNEQFF
TRBJ1-1 many 14 TRBV5-1 NA TGCGCCAGCAGCCTGGGACCGCGGAACACTGAAGCTTTCTTT CASSLGPRNTEAFF
TRBJ2-6 few 15 TRBV4-3 NA TGCGCCAGCAGCCAAGGAACCTCTGGGGCCAACGTCCTGACTTTC CASSQGTSGANVLTF
TRBJ1-1 many 14 TRBV3-1 NA TGTGCCAGCAGCCCACAGGCTGATCGGACTGAAGCTTTCTTT CASSPQADRTEAFF
TRBJ2-4 NA 16 TRBV7-2 TRBD2 TGTGCCAGCAGCTCCCTGGTCGGCGGGGGCAAAAACATTCAGTACTTC CASSSLVGGGKNIQYF
TRBJ1-1 many 13 TRBV12-3/TRBV12-4 NA TGTGCCAGCAGTTTACTGGGGAGGACTGAAGCTTTCTTT CASSLLGRTEAFF
TRBJ1-2 NA 15 TRBV5-6 NA TGTGCCAGCAGCTTGAGGCGGATCTCCGACTATGGCTACACCTTC CASSLRRISDYGYTF
TRBJ2-2 NA 13 TRBV10-2 NA TGCGCCACCGTGAGGGTTGACACCGGGGAGCTGTTTTTT CATVRVDTGELFF
TRBJ2-1 few 17 TRBV3-1 TRBD2 TGTGCCAGCAGCCAAGATGGCGGGGGGGCGGGTTACAATGAGCAGTTCTTC CASSQDGGGAGYNEQFF
TRBJ1-3 NA 15 TRBV19 TRBD1 TGTGCCAGTCGAACGAACAGGGGATCTGGAAACACCATATATTTT CASRTNRGSGNTIYF
TRBJ1-3 few 12 TRBV29-1 NA TGCAGCGCCGCCGGGGCCCCAGGGACCATATATTTT CSAAGAPGTIYF
TRBJ2-2 NA 13 TRBV29-1 TRBD2 TGCAGCGTCGGGCCCGGGGGGACCGGGGAGCTGTTTTTT CSVGPGGTGELFF
TRBJ1-5 NA 15 TRBV7-2 NA TGTGCCAGCAGCTCCGGCAGTTCGAGCAATCAGCCCCAGCATTTT CASSSGSSSNQPQHF
TRBJ2-2 NA 14 TRBV2 NA TGTGCCAGCAGTGCACTAGCCCCCACCGGGGAGCTGTTTTTT CASSALAPTGELFF
TRBJ2-5 few 15 TRBV10-3 NA TGTGCCATCAGTGAGTCGCGGCGGCCTCAAGAGACCCAGTACTTC CAISESRRPQETQYF
TRBJ1-2 NA 15 TRBV12-3/TRBV12-4 TRBD1 TGTGCCAGCAGTCCAACCTGGACAGGGTCCTATGGCTACACCTTC CASSPTWTGSYGYTF
TRBJ2-2 NA 15 TRBV2 NA TGTGCCAGCAGTTTGGTTCCCGGCGACACCGGGGAGCTGTTTTTT CASSLVPGDTGELFF
TRBJ2-6 NA 17 TRBV2 NA TGTGCCAGCAGTGAGGAGGGGTTGTCTTCTGGGGCCAACGTCCTGACTTTC CASSEEGLSSGANVLTF
TRBJ1-6 few 13 TRBV20-1 NA TGCAGTGCCTGGAGAGTCGATAATTCACCCCTCCACTTT CSAWRVDNSPLHF
TRBJ1-3 few 14 TRBV7-9 NA TGTGCCAGCAGCCCGGGATCCGATGGAAACACCATATATTTT CASSPGSDGNTIYF
TRBJ2-2 few 13 TRBV27 NA TGTGCCAGCACTGGGTCATTAATCGGGGAGCTGTTTTTT CASTGSLIGELFF
TRBJ2-1 NA 16 TRBV27 TRBD2 TGTGCCAGCAGTTTAAGCGGGAGGAGGGGATACAATGAGCAGTTCTTC CASSLSGRRGYNEQFF
TRBJ1-2 few 14 TRBV7-8 NA TGTGCCAGCAGCTTAGGTACCGTGAACTATGGCTACACCTTC CASSLGTVNYGYTF
TRBJ2-3 NA 15 TRBV15 NA TGTGCCACCAGCAGAGAGGCAGGTCCCACAGATACGCAGTATTTT CATSREAGPTDTQYF
TRBJ2-1 few 16 TRBV4-2 TRBD1 TGTGCCAGCAGCCAAGAGGGGACAGATCCCTACAATGAGCAGTTCTTC CASSQEGTDPYNEQFF
TRBJ1-3 medium-sized 15 TRBV5-1 NA TGCGCCAGCAGCTCCTCCCCAGGGAGTGGAAACACCATATATTTT CASSSSPGSGNTIYF
TRBJ1-2 many 14 TRBV5-1 TRBD1 TGCGCCAGCAGCTCCGGGACAGGGGGTTCAGGCTACACCTTC CASSSGTGGSGYTF
TRBJ1-1 NA 14 TRBV12-3/TRBV12-4 TRBD1 TGTGCCAGCAGTCCAGACAGGGCTGACACTGAAGCTTTCTTT CASSPDRADTEAFF
TRBJ2-2 NA 15 TRBV12-3/TRBV12-4 NA TGTGCCAGCAGCCCAGGACTGAAGAACACCGGGGAGCTGTTTTTT CASSPGLKNTGELFF